These 13 T cell receptor beta chains were sequenced from one sample in a study of blood T cell repertoires in COVID-19. Some clones are missing from TCRdb's copy, which holds only in-frame ones; the method was immunoSEQ multiplex PCR. The sample lists 50,000 or so clones, 65% to 85% occurring once. Sequencing input: peripheral blood. The receptors come from a man between 65 and 80 years old with acute or convalescent COVID-19.

The chain links TRBV7-2 to TRBJ2-6, with 8 bases fitting TRBD1. The V segment lost 5 bases and the J segment 3 bases; nucleotides outside the gene matches: 6. The CDR3 extends over 16 amino acids. CDR1 and CDR2 from the germline V gene are SGHTA and FQGNSA. This CDR3 reads CASSASGGYGANVLTF. The CDR3 nucleotides are TGTGCCAGCAGCGCGTCAGGGGGCTATGGGGCCAACGTCCTGACTTTC. Looking up the rest from reference TRBV7-2 and TRBJ2-6 gives the full variable domain: GAGVSQSPSNKVTEKGKDVELRCDPISGHTALYWYRQSLGQGLEFLIYFQGNSAPDKSGLPSDRFSAERTGGSVSTLTIQRTQQEDSAVYLCASSASGGYGANVLTFGAGSRLTVL.

The rearrangement joins TRBV18 to TRBJ1-1, with a possible D match to TRBD1 (5 bases). V dropped 5 bases and J dropped 2 bases, with 18 bases sitting between them. The V gene's germline CDR1 is KGHSH and CDR2 LQKENI. There are 16 residues in the CDR3. CDR3 nucleotide sequence: TGTGCCAGCTCAGTGGGGCAGGGCACTTCTAACACTGAAGCTTTCTTT. Its translation is CASSVGQGTSNTEAFF.

This chain uses TRBV18 with TRBJ2-7; weak D call: TRBD1 (6 bases). Deletions cut 6 bases from V and 3 bases from J, with 12 bases between. The CDR3 runs 13 residues. Germline CDR1 and CDR2: KGHSH and LQKENI. The CDR3 DNA reads TGTGCCAGCTCCCTCCGGGACAACTACGAGCAGTACTTC. Translation gives CASSLRDNYEQYF.

The chain recombines TRBV4-1 with TRBJ1-1, with 8 bases matching TRBD1. Germline V gene lookup returns CDR1 MGHRA and CDR2 YSYEKL. The CDR3 is 17 residues long. With 0 bases clipped from V and 4 bases from J, the junction kept 10 bases outside the gene matches. CDR3 residues: CASSQDGAGGLVTEAFF. CDR3 nucleotide sequence: TGCGCCAGCAGCCAAGACGGGGCAGGGGGCCTTGTCACTGAAGCTTTCTTT.

This sequence joins TRBV6-5 and TRBJ1-3; D uncertain. V lost 8 bases, J lost 2 bases, and 13 bases lay in between. This CDR3 comprises 14 residues. Germline lookup yields CDR1 MNHEY and CDR2 SVGAGI. The CDR3 loop is CASLDWPAGNTIYF. The CDR3 nucleotides are TGTGCCAGCCTAGACTGGCCGGCTGGAAACACCATATATTTT.

This sequence joins TRBV7-3 and TRBJ2-7; D possibly corresponds to TRBD2 (5 bases). CDR3 length: 14 amino acids. CDR1 and CDR2 (germline): SGHTA, FQGTGA. The germline V and J ends were trimmed by 2 bases and 6 bases, with 14 bases remaining between them. The CDR3 protein is CASSLSGIEGEQYF. The CDR3 DNA reads as TGTGCCAGCAGCTTATCGGGGATAGAGGGCGAGCAGTACTTC.

V usage is TRBV28 and J usage is TRBJ1-1, with TRBD1 matching over 7 bases. The CDR3 has 14 amino acids. Trimming removed 5 bases from V and 0 bases from J; junction bases left unmatched: 3. Looked up from germline, CDR1 is MDHEN and CDR2 is SYDVKM. The CDR3 sequence is CASSDGTVNTEAFF. The CDR3 nucleotides are TGTGCCAGCAGTGACGGGACAGTGAACACTGAAGCTTTCTTT.

This clone occurred a few times. The chain recombines TRBV7-2 with TRBJ1-6; D is possibly TRBD1 (6 bases). The germline V gene has CDR1 SGHTA and CDR2 FQGNSA. V was cut by 3 bases and J by 7 bases, with 13 bases left in between. The CDR3 has 15 amino acids. The CDR3 DNA reads TGTGCCAGCAGCTTTCTGGGGGCAGAGAATTCACCCCTCCACTTT. Its protein product is CASSFLGAENSPLHF. Filled out from reference TRBV7-2 and TRBJ1-6, the complete variable domain reads GAGVSQSPSNKVTEKGKDVELRCDPISGHTALYWYRQSLGQGLEFLIYFQGNSAPDKSGLPSDRFSAERTGGSVSTLTIQRTQQEDSAVYLCASSFLGAENSPLHFGNGTRLTVT.

The chain uses TRBV9 and TRBJ2-1; the D is unclear. V lost 0 bases and J lost 7, with 17 bases in between. CDR1 SGDLS and CDR2 YYNGEE come from the germline V gene. CDR3 length equals 16 residues. The CDR3 here is CASSVVGSPLGNEQFF. In nucleotides, the CDR3 is TGTGCCAGCAGCGTAGTTGGTAGCCCTCTCGGGAATGAGCAGTTCTTC.

The CDR3, as DNA: TGTGCCAGCAGCCAGGGACTAGCGGGTAGCAAGTTCTTC. Translation gives CASSQGLAGSKFF. The chain joins TRBV14 to TRBJ2-1; 12 bases line up with TRBD2. Trimming removed 3 bases from V and 14 bases from J; junction bases left unmatched: 5. Germline V gives CDR1 SGHDN, CDR2 FVKESK. The CDR3 runs 13 residues.

The chain recombines TRBV3-1 (or the pseudogene TRBV3-2) with TRBJ2-5, with 13 bases that match TRBD2. Germline CDR1 and CDR2: LGHDT and YNNKEL (reference sequence). After removal of 4 bases from V and 7 bases from J, the junction contained 6 bases not matched to a gene. This CDR3 contains 15 residues. The CDR3 is CASSPGLAGARTQYF. The CDR3 region has the DNA TGTGCCAGCAGCCCTGGACTAGCGGGGGCCCGGACCCAGTACTTC.

V and J are TRBV7-2 and TRBJ1-2, with TRBD1 matching over 8 bases. V was clipped by 6 bases and J by 2 bases; unmatched bases: 5. The CDR3 loop spans 14 amino acids. Per germline, CDR1 SGHTA and CDR2 FQGNSA. CDR3 sequence (DNA): TGTGCCAGCAGTTCCCGGACAGGGAACTATGGCTACACCTTC. Its protein product is CASSSRTGNYGYTF. The variable domain in full, with the rest retrieved from reference TRBV7-2 and TRBJ1-2, is GAGVSQSPSNKVTEKGKDVELRCDPISGHTALYWYRQSLGQGLEFLIYFQGNSAPDKSGLPSDRFSAERTGGSVSTLTIQRTQQEDSAVYLCASSSRTGNYGYTFGSGTRLTVV.

This rearrangement joins TRBV7-8 to TRBJ1-1; no clear D. The CDR3 length is 12 residues. V lost 2 bases to trimming and J lost 11 bases, with 12 bases between them. CDR1 is SGHVS and CDR2 is FQNEAQ in the germline V gene. The CDR3 is CASSLSEGSAFF. The CDR3 coding sequence is TGTGCCAGCAGCTTAAGTGAGGGTAGCGCTTTCTTT.